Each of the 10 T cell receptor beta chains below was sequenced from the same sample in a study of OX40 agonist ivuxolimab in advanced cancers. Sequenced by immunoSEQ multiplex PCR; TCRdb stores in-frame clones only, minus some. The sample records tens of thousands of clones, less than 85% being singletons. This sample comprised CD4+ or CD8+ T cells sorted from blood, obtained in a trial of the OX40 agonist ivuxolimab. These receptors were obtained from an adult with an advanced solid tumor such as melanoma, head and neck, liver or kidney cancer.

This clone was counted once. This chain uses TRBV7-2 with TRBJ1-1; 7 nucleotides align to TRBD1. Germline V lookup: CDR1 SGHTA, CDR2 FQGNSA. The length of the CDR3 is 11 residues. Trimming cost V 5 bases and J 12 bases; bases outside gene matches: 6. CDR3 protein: CASSLNRGTFF. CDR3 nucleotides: TGTGCCAGCAGCCTTAACAGGGGTACTTTCTTT.

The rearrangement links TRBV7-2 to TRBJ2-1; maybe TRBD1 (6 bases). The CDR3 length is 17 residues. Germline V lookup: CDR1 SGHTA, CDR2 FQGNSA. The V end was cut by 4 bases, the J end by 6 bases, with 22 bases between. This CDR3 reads CASSSPGGSQLGNEQFF. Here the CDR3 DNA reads TGTGCCAGCAGCTCCCCTGGGGGCAGCCAATTGGGCAATGAGCAGTTCTTC.

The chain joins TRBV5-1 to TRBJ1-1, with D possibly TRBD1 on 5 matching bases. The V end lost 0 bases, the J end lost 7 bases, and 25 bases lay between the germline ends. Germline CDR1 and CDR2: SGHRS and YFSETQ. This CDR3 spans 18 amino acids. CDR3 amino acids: CASSLGGLQERLGDEAFF. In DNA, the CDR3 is TGCGCCAGCAGCTTGGGCGGGTTACAGGAAAGGTTGGGAGATGAAGCTTTCTTT. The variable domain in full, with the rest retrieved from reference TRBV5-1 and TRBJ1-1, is KAGVTQTPRYLIKTRGQQVTLSCSPISGHRSVSWYQQTPGQGLQFLFEYFSETQRNKGNFPGRFSGRQFSNSRSEMNVSTLELGDSALYLCASSLGGLQERLGDEAFFGQGTRLTVV.

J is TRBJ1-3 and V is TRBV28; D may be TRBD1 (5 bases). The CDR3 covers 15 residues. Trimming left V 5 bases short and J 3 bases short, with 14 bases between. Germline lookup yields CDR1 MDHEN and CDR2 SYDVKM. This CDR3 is CASSIPGGLGNTIYF. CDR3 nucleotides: TGTGCCAGCAGTATCCCCGGGGGACTTGGAAACACCATATATTTT.

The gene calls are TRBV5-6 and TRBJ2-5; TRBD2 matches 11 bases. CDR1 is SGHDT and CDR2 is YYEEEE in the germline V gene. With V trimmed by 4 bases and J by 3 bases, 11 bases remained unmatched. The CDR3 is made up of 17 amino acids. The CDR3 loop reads CASSPTREGLAEETQYF. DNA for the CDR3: TGTGCCAGCAGCCCAACCCGAGAGGGACTAGCGGAAGAGACCCAGTACTTC.

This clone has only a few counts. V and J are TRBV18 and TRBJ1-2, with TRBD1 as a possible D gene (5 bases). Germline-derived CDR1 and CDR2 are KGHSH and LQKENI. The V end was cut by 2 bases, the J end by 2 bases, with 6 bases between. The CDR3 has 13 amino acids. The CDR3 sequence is CASSPGQNYGYTF. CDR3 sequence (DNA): TGTGCCAGCTCACCAGGACAAAACTATGGCTACACCTTC.

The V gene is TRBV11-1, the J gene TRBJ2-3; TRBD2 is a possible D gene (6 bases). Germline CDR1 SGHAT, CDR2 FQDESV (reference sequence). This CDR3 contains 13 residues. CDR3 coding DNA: TGTGCGGTGGCGGGGCCGGCCGCAGATACGCAGTATTTT. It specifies CAVAGPAADTQYF.

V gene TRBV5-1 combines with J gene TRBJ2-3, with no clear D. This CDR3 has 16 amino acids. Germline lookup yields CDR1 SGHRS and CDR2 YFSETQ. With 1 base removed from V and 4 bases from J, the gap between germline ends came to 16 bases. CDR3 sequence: CASSLWAVLSPDTQYF. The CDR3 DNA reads TGCGCCAGCAGCTTGTGGGCAGTACTTAGCCCAGATACGCAGTATTTT.

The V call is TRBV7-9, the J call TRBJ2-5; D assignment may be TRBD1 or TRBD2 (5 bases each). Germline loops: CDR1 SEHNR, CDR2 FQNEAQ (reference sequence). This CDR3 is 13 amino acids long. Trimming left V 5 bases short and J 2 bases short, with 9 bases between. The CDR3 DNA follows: TGTGCCAGCAGCCGGGGCGATCAAGAGACCCAGTACTTC. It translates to CASSRGDQETQYF.

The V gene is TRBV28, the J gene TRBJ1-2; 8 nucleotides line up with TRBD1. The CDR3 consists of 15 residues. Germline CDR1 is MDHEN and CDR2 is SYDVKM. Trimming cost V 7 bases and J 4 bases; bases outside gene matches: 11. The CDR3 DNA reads TGTGCCAGCACCCTCACCCCCAGGGGGCCCTATGGCTACACCTTC. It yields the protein CASTLTPRGPYGYTF.